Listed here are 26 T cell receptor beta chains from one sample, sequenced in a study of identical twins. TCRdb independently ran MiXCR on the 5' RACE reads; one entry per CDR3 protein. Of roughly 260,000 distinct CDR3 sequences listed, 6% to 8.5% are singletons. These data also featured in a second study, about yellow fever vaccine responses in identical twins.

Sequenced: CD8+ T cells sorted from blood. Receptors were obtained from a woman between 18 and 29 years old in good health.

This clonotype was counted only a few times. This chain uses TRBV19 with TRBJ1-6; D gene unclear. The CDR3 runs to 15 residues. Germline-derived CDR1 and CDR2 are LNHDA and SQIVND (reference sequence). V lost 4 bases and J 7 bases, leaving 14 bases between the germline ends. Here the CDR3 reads CASSSRPGDNSPLHF. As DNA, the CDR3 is TGTGCCAGTAGTAGCCGGCCGGGAGACAATTCACCCCTCCACTTT.

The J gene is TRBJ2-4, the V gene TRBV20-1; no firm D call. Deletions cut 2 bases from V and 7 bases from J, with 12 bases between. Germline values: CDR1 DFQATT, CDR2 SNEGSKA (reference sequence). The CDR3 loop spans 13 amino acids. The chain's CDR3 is CSARTTNGNIQYF. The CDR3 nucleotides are TGCAGTGCTAGAACAACTAATGGGAACATTCAGTACTTC.

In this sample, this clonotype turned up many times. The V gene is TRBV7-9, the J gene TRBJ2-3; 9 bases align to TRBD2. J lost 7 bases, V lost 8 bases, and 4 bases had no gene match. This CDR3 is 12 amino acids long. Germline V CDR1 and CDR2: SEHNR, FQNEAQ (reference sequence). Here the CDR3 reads CASGLAIYTQYF. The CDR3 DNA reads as TGTGCCAGCGGACTAGCGATTTATACGCAGTATTTT.

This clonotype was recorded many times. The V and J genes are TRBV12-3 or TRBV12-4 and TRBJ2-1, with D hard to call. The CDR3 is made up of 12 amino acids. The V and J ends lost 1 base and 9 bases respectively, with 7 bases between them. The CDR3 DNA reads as TGTGCCAGCAGTTTAGGACTTATTGAGCAGTTCTTC. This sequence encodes CASSLGLIEQFF.

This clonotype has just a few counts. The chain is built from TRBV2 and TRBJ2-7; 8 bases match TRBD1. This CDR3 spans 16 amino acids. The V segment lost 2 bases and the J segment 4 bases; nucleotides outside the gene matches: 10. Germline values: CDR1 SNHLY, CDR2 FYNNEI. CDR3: CASSEPGQGITYEQYF. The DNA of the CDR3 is TGTGCCAGCAGTGAACCTGGACAGGGTATAACGTACGAGCAGTACTTC.

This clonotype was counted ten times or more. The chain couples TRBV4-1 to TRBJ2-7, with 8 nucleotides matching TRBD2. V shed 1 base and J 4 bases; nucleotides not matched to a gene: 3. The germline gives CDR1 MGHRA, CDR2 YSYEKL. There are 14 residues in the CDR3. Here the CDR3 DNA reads TGCGCCAGCAGCCAAGGTCCTAGCGGGTACGAGCAGTACGTC. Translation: CASSQGPSGYEQYV.

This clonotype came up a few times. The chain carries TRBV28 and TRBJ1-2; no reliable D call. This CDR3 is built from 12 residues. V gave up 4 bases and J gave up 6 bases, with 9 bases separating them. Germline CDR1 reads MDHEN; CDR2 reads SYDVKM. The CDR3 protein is CASSWTGNGYTF. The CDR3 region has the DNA TGTGCCAGCAGTTGGACGGGGAATGGCTACACCTTC.

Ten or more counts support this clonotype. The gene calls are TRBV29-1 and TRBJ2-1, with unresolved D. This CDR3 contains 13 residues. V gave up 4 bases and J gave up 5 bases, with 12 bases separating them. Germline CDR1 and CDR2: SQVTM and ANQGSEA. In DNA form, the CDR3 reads TGCAGCGTTGTTGAACCTGATAACAATGAGCAGTTCTTC. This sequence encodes CSVVEPDNNEQFF.

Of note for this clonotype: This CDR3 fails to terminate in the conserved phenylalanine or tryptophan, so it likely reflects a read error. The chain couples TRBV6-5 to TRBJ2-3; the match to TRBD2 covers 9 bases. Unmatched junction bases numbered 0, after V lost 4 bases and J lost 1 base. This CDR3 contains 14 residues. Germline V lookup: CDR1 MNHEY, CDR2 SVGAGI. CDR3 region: CASSLAGGTDTQYL. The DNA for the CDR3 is TGTGCCAGCAGTTTAGCGGGGGGCACAGATACGCAGTATCTT.

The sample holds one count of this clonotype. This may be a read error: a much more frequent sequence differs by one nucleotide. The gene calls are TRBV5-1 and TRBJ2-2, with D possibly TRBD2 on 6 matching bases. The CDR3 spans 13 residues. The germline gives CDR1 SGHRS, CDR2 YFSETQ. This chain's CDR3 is CAGSLEGTGELFF. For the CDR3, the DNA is TGCGCCGGCAGCTTGGAGGGAACCGGGGAGCTGTTTTTT.

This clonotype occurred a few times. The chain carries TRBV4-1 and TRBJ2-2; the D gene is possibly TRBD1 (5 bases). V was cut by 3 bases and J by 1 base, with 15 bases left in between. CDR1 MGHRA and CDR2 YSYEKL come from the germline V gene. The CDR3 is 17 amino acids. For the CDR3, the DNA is TGCGCCAGCAGCCACTCCGACGGACACATGAACACCGGGGAGCTGTTTTTT. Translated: CASSHSDGHMNTGELFF.

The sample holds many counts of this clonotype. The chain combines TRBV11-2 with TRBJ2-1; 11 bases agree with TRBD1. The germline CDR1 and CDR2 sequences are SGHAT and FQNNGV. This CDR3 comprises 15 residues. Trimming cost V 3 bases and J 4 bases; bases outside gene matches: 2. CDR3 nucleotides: TGTGCCAGCAGCTTGGGACAGGGGGATTACAATGAGCAGTTCTTC. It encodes CASSLGQGDYNEQFF.

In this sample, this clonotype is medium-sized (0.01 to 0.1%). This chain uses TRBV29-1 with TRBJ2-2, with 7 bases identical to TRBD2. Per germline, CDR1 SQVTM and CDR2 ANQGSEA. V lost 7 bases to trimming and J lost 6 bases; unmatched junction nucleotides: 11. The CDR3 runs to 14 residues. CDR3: CSAGRDLFPGELFF. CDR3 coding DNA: TGCAGCGCGGGGAGGGACCTCTTCCCCGGGGAGCTGTTTTTT.

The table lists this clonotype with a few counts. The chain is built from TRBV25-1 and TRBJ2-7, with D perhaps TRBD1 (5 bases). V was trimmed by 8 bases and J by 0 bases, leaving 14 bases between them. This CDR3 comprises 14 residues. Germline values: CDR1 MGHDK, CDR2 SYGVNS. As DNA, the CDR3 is TGTGCCAGCGCTATAACAGGATTCTCCTACGAGCAGTACTTC. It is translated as CASAITGFSYEQYF.

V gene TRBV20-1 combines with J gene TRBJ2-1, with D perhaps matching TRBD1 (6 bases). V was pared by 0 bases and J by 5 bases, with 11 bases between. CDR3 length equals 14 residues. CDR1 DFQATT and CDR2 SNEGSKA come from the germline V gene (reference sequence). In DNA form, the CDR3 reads TGCAGTGCTAGAGACCTCAGACAGGACAATGAGCAGTTCTTC. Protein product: CSARDLRQDNEQFF.

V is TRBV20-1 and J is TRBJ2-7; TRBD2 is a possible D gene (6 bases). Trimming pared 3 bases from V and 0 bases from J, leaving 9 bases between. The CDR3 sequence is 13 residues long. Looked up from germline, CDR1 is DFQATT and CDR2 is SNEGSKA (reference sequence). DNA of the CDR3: TGCAGTGCTAGGGAGGGAAGCTCCTACGAGCAGTACGTC. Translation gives CSAREGSSYEQYV.

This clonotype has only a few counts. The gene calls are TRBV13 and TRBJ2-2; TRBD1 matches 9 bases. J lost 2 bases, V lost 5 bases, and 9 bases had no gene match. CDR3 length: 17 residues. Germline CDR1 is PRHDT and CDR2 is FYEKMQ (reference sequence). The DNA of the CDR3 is TGTGCCAGCAGCCCCGAAGACAGGGGGGAAAACACCGGGGAGCTGTTTTTT. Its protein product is CASSPEDRGENTGELFF.

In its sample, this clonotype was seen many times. Here the CDR3 DNA reads TGTGCCAGCAGATCCGGGACACTTAGTGAGCAGTTCTTC. Protein: CASRSGTLSEQFF. This chain links TRBV27 with TRBJ2-1; tentatively, D is TRBD1 (6 bases). Per germline, CDR1 MNHEY and CDR2 SMNVEV (reference sequence). The CDR3 sequence is 13 residues long. V was pared by 6 bases and J by 9 bases, with 15 bases between.

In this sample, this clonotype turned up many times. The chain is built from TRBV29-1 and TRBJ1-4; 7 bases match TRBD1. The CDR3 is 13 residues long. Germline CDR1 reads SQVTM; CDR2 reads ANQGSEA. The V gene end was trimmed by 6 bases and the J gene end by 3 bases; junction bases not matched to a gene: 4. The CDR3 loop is CSVNRGSNEKLFF. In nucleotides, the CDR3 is TGCAGCGTAAACAGGGGTTCTAATGAAAAACTGTTTTTT. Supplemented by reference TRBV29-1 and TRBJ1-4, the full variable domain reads SAVISQKPSRDICQRGTSLTIQCQVDSQVTMMFWYRQQPGQSLTLIATANQGSEATYESGFVIDKFPISRPNLTFSTLTVSNMSPEDSSIYLCSVNRGSNEKLFFGSGTQLSVL.

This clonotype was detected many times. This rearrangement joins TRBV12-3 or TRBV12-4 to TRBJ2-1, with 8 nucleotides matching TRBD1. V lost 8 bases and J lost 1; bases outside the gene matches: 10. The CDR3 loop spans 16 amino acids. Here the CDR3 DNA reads TGTGCCAGCGGGCAGGGGGCTTATAGTTCCTACAATGAGCAGTTCTTC. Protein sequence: CASGQGAYSSYNEQFF.

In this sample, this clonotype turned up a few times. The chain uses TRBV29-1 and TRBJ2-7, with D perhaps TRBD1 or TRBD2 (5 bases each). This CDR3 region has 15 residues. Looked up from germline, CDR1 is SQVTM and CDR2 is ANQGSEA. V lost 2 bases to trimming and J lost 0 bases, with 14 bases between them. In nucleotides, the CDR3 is TGCAGCGTTGAACTCGGGACCACAAGCTCCTACGAGCAGTACTTC. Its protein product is CSVELGTTSSYEQYF.

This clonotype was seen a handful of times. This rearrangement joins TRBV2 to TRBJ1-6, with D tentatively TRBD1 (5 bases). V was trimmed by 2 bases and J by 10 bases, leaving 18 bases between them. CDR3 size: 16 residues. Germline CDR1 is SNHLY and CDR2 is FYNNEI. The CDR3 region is CASSEPPQGSGSPLHF. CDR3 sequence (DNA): TGTGCCAGCAGTGAACCCCCCCAGGGTTCCGGGTCACCCCTCCACTTT.

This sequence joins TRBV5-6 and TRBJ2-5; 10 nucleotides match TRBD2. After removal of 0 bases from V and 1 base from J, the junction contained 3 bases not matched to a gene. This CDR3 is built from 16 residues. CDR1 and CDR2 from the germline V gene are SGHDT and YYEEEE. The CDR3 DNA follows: TGTGCCAGCAGCTTGGCGGGACTAGCGCCCCAAGAGACCCAGTACTTC. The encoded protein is CASSLAGLAPQETQYF.

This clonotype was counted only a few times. The CDR3 spells CATSIAVNQPQHF. In nucleotides, the CDR3 is TGTGCCACCAGTATCGCCGTCAATCAGCCCCAGCATTTT. The chain links TRBV24-1 to TRBJ1-5; D is ambiguous. V was clipped by 6 bases and J by 3 bases, with 8 bases between them. In germline, CDR1 is KGHDR, CDR2 SFDVKD. The CDR3 covers 13 residues.

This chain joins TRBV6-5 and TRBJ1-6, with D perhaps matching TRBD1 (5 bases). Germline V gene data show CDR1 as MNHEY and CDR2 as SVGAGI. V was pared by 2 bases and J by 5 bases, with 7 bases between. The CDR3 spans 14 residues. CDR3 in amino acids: CASSYPQDNSPLHF. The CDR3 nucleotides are TGTGCCAGCAGTTACCCACAGGATAATTCACCCCTCCACTTT.

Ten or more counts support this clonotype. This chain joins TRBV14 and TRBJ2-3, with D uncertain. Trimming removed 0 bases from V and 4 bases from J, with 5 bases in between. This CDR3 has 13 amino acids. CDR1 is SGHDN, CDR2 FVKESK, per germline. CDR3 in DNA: TGTGCCAGCAGCCAAGATTTCGCAGATACGCAGTATTTT. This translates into CASSQDFADTQYF. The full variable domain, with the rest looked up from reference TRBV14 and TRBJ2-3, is EAGVTQFPSHSVIEKGQTVTLRCDPISGHDNLYWYRRVMGKEIKFLLHFVKESKQDESGMPNNRFLAERTGGTYSTLKVQPAELEDSGVYFCASSQDFADTQYFGPGTRLTVL.